This TCR beta chain was observed in a study of T cell clonotyping in hematopoietic cell transplantation. Study context: Recipient samples before transplant were obtained post-cytoreduction. Study-level results: Few recipient clonotypes overlapped donors; over 97% were de novo at given depth. After transplant, recipient diversity fell while pathologically expanded clonotypes grew through day 180.

Produced via immunoSEQ multiplex PCR; TCRdb's table is partial and in-frame only. The profile covers about 36,000 clones, with about 95% appearing a single time and roughly 1.6% taken by the ten largest. Comments on this clone: Its cognate antigen is unknown.

The germline V gene has CDR1 SGHRS and CDR2 YFSETQ. The CDR3 consists of 11 residues. The V and J ends lost 6 bases and 4 bases respectively, with 8 bases between them. Documented time point: recipient sample about 28 days before transplant, after cytoreduction. The chain employs TRBV5-1 and TRBJ2-7; maybe TRBD1 (6 bases). The source material was peripheral blood mononuclear cells, sampled before stem cell transplant. The clonotype was recovered from a man aged 40-55 years with chronic myeloid leukemia. Some clones in this sample may be carry-over from other donors' samples. CDR3 sequence: CASKQGYEQYF. The CDR3 nucleotides read TGCGCCAGCAAACAGGGTTACGAGCAGTACTTC. Variable domain in full (rest from reference TRBV5-1 and TRBJ2-7): KAGVTQTPRYLIKTRGQQVTLSCSPISGHRSVSWYQQTPGQGLQFLFEYFSETQRNKGNFPGRFSGRQFSNSRSEMNVSTLELGDSALYLCASKQGYEQYFGPGTRLTVT.